This TCR beta chain was documented in a study of OX40 agonist ivuxolimab in advanced cancers. Study details: Patients in the trial were receiving intravenous ivuxolimab every 2 weeks, at doses of 0.01 to 10 mg/kg. Partial responses were recorded for three patients, including one with hepatocellular carcinoma and two with cutaneous melanoma.

The study's findings and limits: Mean expanded clone counts were higher in CD8+ than CD4+ T cells. Low normalized T-cell clonal expansion also characterized some of the nonresponders.

Clones were read by immunoSEQ multiplex PCR, and TCRdb kept only the in-frame ones, dropping some. The data show 70,000 to 95,000 clones, roughly 82% seen once. This clone was detected a few times. The antigen is not known. The TCR originated in an adult with an advanced solid tumor such as melanoma, head and neck, liver or kidney cancer. The sample consisted of CD4+ or CD8+ T cells sorted from blood, taken in a trial of the OX40 agonist ivuxolimab.

CDR3 sequence: CASSPPGQGNYGYTF. The CDR3 region has the DNA TGCGCCAGCAGTCCTCCGGGACAGGGGAACTATGGCTACACCTTC. V usage is TRBV4-1 and J usage is TRBJ1-2, with 10 bases lining up with TRBD1. Per the germline V gene, CDR1 is MGHRA and CDR2 is YSYEKL. Germline trimming cut 6 bases from V and 2 bases from J; bases unmatched to any gene: 6. The CDR3 runs 15 residues.